This is a list of T cell receptor beta chains from one sample in a study of cytomegalovirus exposure and HLA in healthy donors. Profiling relied on immunoSEQ multiplex PCR, and the TCRdb table lists in-frame clones only, not all of them. This sample has 90,000 to 110,000 clones; 55% to 75% occur once, and the top ten carry roughly 5.5%. Specimen: PBMCs. These receptors were obtained from a woman in her 70s in good health and CMV-seropositive. The CDR3 runs from the conserved cysteine through the conserved F or W. A D gene is named only where the DNA matches it firmly. Not all rows give a size; the values are once, few, many and, for expanded clones, a class.

cdr3_length: 14; d_call: -; clone_size: few; v_call: TRBV6-1; j_call: TRBJ1-6; cdr3_nt: TGTGCCAGCGTGGTGAGCTCCTATAATTCACCCCTCCACTTT; cdr3_aa: CASVVSSYNSPLHF
cdr3_length: 15; d_call: -; clone_size: -; v_call: TRBV4-3; j_call: TRBJ1-4; cdr3_nt: TGCGCCAGCAGCCAAGCGCAGGTCCCTAATGAAAAACTGTTTTTT; cdr3_aa: CASSQAQVPNEKLFF
cdr3_length: 15; d_call: -; clone_size: -; v_call: TRBV30; j_call: TRBJ1-6; cdr3_nt: TGTGCCTGGAGTGTACGACGGGAGACATACCCACCCCTCCACTTT; cdr3_aa: CAWSVRRETYPPLHF
cdr3_length: 14; d_call: TRBD1; clone_size: -; v_call: TRBV7-2; j_call: TRBJ1-1; cdr3_nt: TGTGCCAGCAGCCGTACAGGGGTGAACACTGAAGCTTTCTTT; cdr3_aa: CASSRTGVNTEAFF
cdr3_length: 17; d_call: TRBD1; clone_size: few; v_call: TRBV7-9; j_call: TRBJ2-2; cdr3_nt: TGTGCCAGCAGCTTTACTCCGACAGGGACGGGTCCCGGGGAGCTGTTTTTT; cdr3_aa: CASSFTPTGTGPGELFF
cdr3_length: 15; d_call: TRBD2; clone_size: -; v_call: TRBV2; j_call: TRBJ2-2; cdr3_nt: TGTGCCAGCAGAGCTAGCGGGGCCGGGACCGGGGAGCTGTTTTTT; cdr3_aa: CASRASGAGTGELFF
cdr3_length: 12; d_call: -; clone_size: -; v_call: TRBV29-1; j_call: TRBJ1-1; cdr3_nt: TGCAGCGTTGCGGCAGGTGTGACTGAAGCTTTCTTT; cdr3_aa: CSVAAGVTEAFF
cdr3_length: 14; d_call: TRBD1; clone_size: few; v_call: TRBV7-9; j_call: TRBJ1-5; cdr3_nt: TGTGCCAGCAGCCCGGGACAGCGCAATCAGCCCCAGCATTTT; cdr3_aa: CASSPGQRNQPQHF
cdr3_length: 12; d_call: -; clone_size: once; v_call: TRBV27; j_call: TRBJ1-1; cdr3_nt: TGTGCCAGCAGCCGCCCAGGCTTTGCAGCTTTCTTT; cdr3_aa: CASSRPGFAAFF
cdr3_length: 14; d_call: TRBD1; clone_size: -; v_call: TRBV7-9; j_call: TRBJ1-2; cdr3_nt: TGTGCCAGCAGTCCGACAGGGGATGGCTATGGCTACACCTTC; cdr3_aa: CASSPTGDGYGYTF
cdr3_length: 14; d_call: -; clone_size: -; v_call: TRBV25-1; j_call: TRBJ1-4; cdr3_nt: TGTGCCAGCAGTATTTTCGCAACTAATGAAAAACTGTTTTTT; cdr3_aa: CASSIFATNEKLFF
cdr3_length: 17; d_call: TRBD2; clone_size: -; v_call: TRBV2; j_call: TRBJ2-1; cdr3_nt: TGTGCCAGCAAGTGGGGACTAGCGGGGGGGCGCTACAATGAGCAGTTCTTC; cdr3_aa: CASKWGLAGGRYNEQFF
cdr3_length: 16; d_call: TRBD1; clone_size: -; v_call: TRBV4-3; j_call: TRBJ1-1; cdr3_nt: TGCGCCAGCAGCCAAGATAGAGGGGGCGGCTACACTGAAGCTTTCTTT; cdr3_aa: CASSQDRGGGYTEAFF
cdr3_length: 15; d_call: TRBD1; clone_size: -; v_call: TRBV19; j_call: TRBJ1-6; cdr3_nt: TGTGCCAGTAGTACTGACAGGGGAGATAATTCACCCCTCCACTTT; cdr3_aa: CASSTDRGDNSPLHF
cdr3_length: 16; d_call: -; clone_size: -; v_call: TRBV6-5; j_call: TRBJ1-2; cdr3_nt: TGTGCCAGCAGTTACTCGAAGGCAGGGTATTTCTATGACTACACCTTC; cdr3_aa: CASSYSKAGYFYDYTF
cdr3_length: 14; d_call: -; clone_size: few; v_call: TRBV5-4; j_call: TRBJ1-1; cdr3_nt: TGTGCCAGCAGGCGTGACATGGCGAACACTGAAGCTTTCTTT; cdr3_aa: CASRRDMANTEAFF
cdr3_length: 16; d_call: TRBD2; clone_size: -; v_call: TRBV5-6; j_call: TRBJ2-5; cdr3_nt: TGTGCCAGCAGCTTAGAGCGGGGGGGCCCGGGGGAGACCCAGTACTTC; cdr3_aa: CASSLERGGPGETQYF
cdr3_length: 16; d_call: -; clone_size: -; v_call: TRBV19; j_call: TRBJ2-1; cdr3_nt: TGTGCCAGTAGTATCACACAGGGTTCCCCGTACAATGAGCAGTTCTTC; cdr3_aa: CASSITQGSPYNEQFF
cdr3_length: 14; d_call: TRBD2; clone_size: few; v_call: TRBV2; j_call: TRBJ2-1; cdr3_nt: TGTGCCAGCATCGGGACTACCCTAGGCTATGAGCAGTTCTTC; cdr3_aa: CASIGTTLGYEQFF
cdr3_length: 15; d_call: TRBD2; clone_size: -; v_call: TRBV25-1; j_call: TRBJ2-7; cdr3_nt: TGTGCCAGCAGTGAACCTAGCGGGGCCCCCTACGAGCAGTACTTC; cdr3_aa: CASSEPSGAPYEQYF